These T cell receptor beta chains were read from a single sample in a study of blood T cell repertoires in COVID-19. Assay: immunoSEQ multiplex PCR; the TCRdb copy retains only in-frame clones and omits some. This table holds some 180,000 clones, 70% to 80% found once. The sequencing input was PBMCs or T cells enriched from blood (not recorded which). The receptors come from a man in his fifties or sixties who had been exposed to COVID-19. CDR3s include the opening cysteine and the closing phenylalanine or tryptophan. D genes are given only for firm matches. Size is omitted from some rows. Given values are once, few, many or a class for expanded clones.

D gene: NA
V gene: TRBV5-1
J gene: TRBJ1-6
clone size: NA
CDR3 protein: CASRTDSNNSPLHF
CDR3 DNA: TGCGCCAGCAGAACAGACAGTAATAATTCACCCCTCCACTTT

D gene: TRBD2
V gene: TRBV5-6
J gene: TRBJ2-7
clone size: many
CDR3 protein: CASRIAGGPSSEQYF
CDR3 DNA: TGTGCCAGCAGGATAGCGGGAGGGCCCTCCTCCGAGCAGTACTTC

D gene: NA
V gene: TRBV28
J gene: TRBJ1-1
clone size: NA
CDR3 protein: CASSRPVNTEAFF
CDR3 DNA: TGTGCCTCTAGCCGACCAGTGAACACTGAAGCTTTCTTT

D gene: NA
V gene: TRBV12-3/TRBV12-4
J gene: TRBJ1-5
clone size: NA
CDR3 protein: CASRDMRDQPQHF
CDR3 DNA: TGTGCCAGCAGGGACATGCGAGATCAGCCCCAGCATTTT

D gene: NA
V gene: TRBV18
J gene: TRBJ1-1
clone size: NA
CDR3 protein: CASSPPGTADFTEAFF
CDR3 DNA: TGTGCCAGCTCACCACCGGGTACCGCGGATTTCACTGAAGCTTTCTTT

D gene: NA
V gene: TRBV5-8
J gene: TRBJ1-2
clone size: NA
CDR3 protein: CASSLTFLGVEDGYTF
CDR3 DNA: TGTGCCAGCAGCTTGACCTTTCTCGGGGTGGAAGATGGCTACACCTTC

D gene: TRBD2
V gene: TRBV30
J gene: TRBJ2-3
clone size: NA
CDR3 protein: CAWSVGGRTDTQYF
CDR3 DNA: TGTGCCTGGAGTGTTGGCGGGAGAACAGATACGCAGTATTTT

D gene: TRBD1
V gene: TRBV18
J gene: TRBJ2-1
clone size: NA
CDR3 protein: CASSMALGQGLNEQFF
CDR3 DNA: TGTGCCAGCTCAATGGCCCTAGGACAGGGCCTAAATGAGCAGTTCTTC

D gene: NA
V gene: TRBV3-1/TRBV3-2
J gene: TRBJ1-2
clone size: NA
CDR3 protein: CASSQDGAANYGYTF
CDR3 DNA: TGTGCCAGCAGCCAAGATGGGGCAGCAAACTATGGCTACACCTTC

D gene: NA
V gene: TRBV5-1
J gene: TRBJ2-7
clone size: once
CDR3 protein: CASSPLVKDYAYYEQYF
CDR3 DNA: TGCGCCAGCAGCCCACTGGTAAAGGACTACGCATACTACGAGCAGTACTTC